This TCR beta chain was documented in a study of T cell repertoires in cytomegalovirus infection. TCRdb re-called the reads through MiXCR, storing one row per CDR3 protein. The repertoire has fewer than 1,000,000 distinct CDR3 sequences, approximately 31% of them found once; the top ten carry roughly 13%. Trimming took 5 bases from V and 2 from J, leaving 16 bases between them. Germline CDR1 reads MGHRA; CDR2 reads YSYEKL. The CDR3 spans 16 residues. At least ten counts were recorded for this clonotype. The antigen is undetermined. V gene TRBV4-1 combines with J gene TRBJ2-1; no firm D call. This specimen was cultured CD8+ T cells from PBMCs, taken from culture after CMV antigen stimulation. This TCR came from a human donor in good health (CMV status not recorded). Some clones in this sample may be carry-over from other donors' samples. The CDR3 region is CASSERTGSPYNEQFF. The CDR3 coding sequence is TGCGCCAGCAGCGAGAGGACCGGGTCTCCCTACAATGAGCAGTTCTTC.